This T cell receptor beta chain was retrieved from a study of CD8+ T cells in alopecia areata. The overall study: Percent of scalp involved defined treated patients' severity scores. Notes on the study in general: Unlike in mice, where it was clearer, TCR sharing across patients was less clear, possibly HLA-related. In scalp and blood, many expanded lesional clones persisted during tofacitinib.

Extraction and reverse transcription of RNA yielded cDNA as the sequencing template. Some clones are missing from TCRdb's copy, which holds only in-frame ones; the method was immunoSEQ multiplex PCR. The repertoire includes 250,000 to 300,000 clones, 58% of them detected once, and approximately 2% sits in the top ten. This sample's treatment: oral pan-JAK inhibitor, 5-10 mg twice daily. Isolation of CD4+ and CD8+ T cells from PBMCs was achieved by sorting. After removal of 3 bases from V and 6 bases from J, the junction contained 7 bases not matched to a gene. This CDR3 is 14 amino acids long. From germline, CDR1 is SQVTM and CDR2 ANQGSEA. About this clone itself: Its antigen remains unidentified.

The origin of this receptor is a human donor with alopecia areata. The specimen was CD4+ T cells sorted from blood, collected at week 24, from a patient treated with tofacitinib. The V call is TRBV29-1, the J call TRBJ2-4, with 8 bases that match TRBD1. CDR3 nucleotides: TGCAGCGTTGACCCTGGGACAGGCGGAAACATTCAGTACTTC. Translating gives CSVDPGTGGNIQYF.